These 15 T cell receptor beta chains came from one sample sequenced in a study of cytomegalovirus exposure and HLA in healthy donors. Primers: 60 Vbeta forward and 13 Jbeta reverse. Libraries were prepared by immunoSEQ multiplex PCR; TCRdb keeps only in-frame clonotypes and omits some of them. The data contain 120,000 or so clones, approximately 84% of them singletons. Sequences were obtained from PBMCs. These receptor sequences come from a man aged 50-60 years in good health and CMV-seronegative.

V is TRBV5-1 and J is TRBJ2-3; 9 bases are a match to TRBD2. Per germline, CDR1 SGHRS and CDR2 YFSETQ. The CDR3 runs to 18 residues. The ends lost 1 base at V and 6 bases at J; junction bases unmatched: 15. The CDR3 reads CASSLLATSGFYVDTQYF. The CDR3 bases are TGCGCCAGCAGCTTGTTGGCGACTAGCGGCTTTTACGTGGATACGCAGTATTTT.

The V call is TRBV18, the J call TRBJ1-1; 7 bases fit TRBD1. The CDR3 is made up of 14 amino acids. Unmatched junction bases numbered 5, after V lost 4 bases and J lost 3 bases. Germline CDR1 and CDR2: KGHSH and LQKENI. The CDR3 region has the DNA TGTGCCAGCTCACGCGTAACAGGGGACACTGAAGCTTTCTTT. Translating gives CASSRVTGDTEAFF.

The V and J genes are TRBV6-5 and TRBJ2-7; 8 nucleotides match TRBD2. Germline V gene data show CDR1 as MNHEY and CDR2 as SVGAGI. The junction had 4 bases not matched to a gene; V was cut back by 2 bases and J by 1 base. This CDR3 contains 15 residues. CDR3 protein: CASSYRGGTSYEQYF. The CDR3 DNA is TGTGCCAGCAGTTACCGGGGGGGGACATCCTACGAGCAGTACTTC.

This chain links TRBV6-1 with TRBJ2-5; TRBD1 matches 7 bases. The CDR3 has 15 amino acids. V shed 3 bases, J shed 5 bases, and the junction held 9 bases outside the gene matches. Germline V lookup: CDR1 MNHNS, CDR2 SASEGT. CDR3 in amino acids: CASSDPDRFQETQYF. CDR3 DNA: TGTGCCAGCAGTGACCCGGACAGGTTTCAGGAGACCCAGTACTTC.

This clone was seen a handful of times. This chain's CDR3 is CASSIFVGGGNEQFF. CDR3 nucleotides: TGTGCCAGTAGTATCTTCGTTGGGGGGGGGAATGAGCAGTTCTTC. The rearrangement links TRBV19 to TRBJ2-1; 7 bases are a match to TRBD2. V was pared by 3 bases and J by 7 bases, with 9 bases of the junction left unmatched. Germline V gene data show CDR1 as LNHDA and CDR2 as SQIVND (reference sequence). The length of the CDR3 is 15 residues.

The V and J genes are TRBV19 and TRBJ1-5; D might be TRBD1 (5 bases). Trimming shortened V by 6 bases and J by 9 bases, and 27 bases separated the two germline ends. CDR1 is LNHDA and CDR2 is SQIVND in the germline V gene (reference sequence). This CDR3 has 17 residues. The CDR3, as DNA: TGTGCCAGTAGCTATGGGATTCCGGGACTCACAGCTTGGCCCCAGCATTTT. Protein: CASSYGIPGLTAWPQHF.

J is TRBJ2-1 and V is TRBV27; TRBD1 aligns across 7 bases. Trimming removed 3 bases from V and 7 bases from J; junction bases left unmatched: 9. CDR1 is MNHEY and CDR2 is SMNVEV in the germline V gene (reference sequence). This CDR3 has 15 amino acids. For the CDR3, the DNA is TGTGCCAGCAGTTTTGGACAGGCCCGTGGGAATGAGCAGTTCTTC. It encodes CASSFGQARGNEQFF.

Here the CDR3 reads CASSPDEQYF. CDR3 nucleotides: TGCGCCAGCTCTCCCGACGAGCAGTACTTC. The chain uses TRBV4-3 and TRBJ2-7; D remains unclear. Germline CDR1 is LGHNA and CDR2 is YSLEER. The CDR3 loop spans 10 amino acids. Trimming cost V 8 bases and J 5 bases, with 7 bases left between them.

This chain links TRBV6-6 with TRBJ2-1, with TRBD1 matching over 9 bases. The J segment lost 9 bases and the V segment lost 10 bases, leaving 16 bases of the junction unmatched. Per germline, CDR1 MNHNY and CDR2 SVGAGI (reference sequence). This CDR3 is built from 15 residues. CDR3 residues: CATLPKGQGVSEQFF. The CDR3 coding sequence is TGTGCCACCCTTCCTAAGGGACAGGGAGTTAGTGAGCAGTTCTTC.

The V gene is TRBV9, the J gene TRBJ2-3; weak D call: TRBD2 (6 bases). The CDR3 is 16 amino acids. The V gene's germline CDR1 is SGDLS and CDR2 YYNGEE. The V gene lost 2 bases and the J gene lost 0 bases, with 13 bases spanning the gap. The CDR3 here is CASSVGAGPSTDTQYF. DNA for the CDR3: TGTGCCAGCAGCGTGGGCGCGGGACCTAGCACAGATACGCAGTATTTT.

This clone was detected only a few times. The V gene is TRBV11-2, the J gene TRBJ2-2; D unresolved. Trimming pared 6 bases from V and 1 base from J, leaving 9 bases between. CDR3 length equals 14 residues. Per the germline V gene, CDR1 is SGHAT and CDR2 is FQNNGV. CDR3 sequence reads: CASSPTRNTGELFF. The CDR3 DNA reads TGTGCCAGCAGTCCAACACGGAACACCGGGGAGCTGTTTTTT.

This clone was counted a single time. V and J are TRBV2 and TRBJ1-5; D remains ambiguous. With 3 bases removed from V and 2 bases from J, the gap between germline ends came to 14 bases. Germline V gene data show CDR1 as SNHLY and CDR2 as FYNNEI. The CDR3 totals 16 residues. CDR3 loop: CASSEVRTRGNQPQHF. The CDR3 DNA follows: TGTGCCAGCAGTGAGGTCCGGACGCGGGGCAATCAGCCCCAGCATTTT. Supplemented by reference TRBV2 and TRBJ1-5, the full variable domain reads EPEVTQTPSHQVTQMGQEVILRCVPISNHLYFYWYRQILGQKVEFLVSFYNNEISEKSEIFDDQFSVERPDGSNFTLKIRSTKLEDSAMYFCASSEVRTRGNQPQHFGDGTRLSIL.

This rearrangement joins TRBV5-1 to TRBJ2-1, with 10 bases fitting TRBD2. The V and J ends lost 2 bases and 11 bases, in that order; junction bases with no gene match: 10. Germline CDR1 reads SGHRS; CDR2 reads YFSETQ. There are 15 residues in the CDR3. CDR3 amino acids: CASSLAGGLSGQQFF. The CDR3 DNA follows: TGCGCCAGCAGCTTAGCGGGAGGGCTCAGCGGCCAGCAGTTCTTC.

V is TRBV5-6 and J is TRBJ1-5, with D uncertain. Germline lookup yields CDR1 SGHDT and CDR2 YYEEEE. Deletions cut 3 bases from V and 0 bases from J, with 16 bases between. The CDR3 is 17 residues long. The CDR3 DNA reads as TGTGCCAGCAGCTCGGCACGGGAAGAATATAGCAATCAGCCCCAGCATTTT. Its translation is CASSSAREEYSNQPQHF.

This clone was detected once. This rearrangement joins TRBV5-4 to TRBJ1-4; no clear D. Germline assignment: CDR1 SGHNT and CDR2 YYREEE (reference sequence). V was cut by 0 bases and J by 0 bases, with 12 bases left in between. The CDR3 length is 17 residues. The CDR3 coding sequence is TGTGCCAGCAGCTTGGATCCCTCGGCGGCAACTAATGAAAAACTGTTTTTT. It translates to CASSLDPSAATNEKLFF.